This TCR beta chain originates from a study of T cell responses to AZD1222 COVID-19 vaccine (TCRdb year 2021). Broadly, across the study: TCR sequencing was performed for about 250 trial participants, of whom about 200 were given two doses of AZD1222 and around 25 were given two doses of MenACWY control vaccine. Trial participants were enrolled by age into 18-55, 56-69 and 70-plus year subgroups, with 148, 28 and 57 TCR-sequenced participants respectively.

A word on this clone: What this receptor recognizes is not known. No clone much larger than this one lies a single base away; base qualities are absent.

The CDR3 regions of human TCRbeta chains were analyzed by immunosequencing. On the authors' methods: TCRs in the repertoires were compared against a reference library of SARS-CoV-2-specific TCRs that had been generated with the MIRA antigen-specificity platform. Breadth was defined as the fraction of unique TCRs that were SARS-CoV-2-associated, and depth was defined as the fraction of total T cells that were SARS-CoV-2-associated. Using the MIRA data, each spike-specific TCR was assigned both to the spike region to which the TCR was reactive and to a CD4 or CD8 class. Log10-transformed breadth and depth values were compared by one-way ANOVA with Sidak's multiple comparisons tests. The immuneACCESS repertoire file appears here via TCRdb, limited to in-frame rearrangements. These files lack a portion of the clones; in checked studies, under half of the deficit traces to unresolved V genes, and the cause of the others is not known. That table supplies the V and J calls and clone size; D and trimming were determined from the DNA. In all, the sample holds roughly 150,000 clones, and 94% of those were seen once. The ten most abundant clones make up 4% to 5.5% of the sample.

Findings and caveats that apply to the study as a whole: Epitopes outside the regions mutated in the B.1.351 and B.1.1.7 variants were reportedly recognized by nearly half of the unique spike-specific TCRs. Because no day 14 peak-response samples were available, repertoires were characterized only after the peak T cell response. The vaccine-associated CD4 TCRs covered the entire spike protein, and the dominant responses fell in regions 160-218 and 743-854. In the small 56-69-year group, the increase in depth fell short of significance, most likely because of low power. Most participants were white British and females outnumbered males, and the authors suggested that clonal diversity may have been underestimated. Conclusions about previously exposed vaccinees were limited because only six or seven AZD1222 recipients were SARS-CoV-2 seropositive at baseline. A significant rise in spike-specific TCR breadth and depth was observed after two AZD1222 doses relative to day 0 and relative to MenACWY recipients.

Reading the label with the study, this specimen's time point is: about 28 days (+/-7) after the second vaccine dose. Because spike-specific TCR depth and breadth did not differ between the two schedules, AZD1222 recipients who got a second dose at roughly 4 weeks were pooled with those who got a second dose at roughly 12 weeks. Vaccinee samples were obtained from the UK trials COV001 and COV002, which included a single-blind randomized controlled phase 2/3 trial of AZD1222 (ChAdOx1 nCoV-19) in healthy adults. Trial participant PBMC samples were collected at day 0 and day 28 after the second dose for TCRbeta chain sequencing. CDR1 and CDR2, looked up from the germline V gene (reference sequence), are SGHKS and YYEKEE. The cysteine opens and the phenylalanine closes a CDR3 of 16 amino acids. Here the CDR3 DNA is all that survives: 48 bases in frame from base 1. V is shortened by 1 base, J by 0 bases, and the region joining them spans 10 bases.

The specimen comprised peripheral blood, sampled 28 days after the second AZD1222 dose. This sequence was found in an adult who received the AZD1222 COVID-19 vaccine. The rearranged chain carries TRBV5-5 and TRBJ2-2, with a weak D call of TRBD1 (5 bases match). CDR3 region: CASSLPQVANTGELFF. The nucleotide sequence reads TGTGCCAGCAGCTTGCCACAGGTAGCGAACACCGGGGAGCTGTTTTTT.